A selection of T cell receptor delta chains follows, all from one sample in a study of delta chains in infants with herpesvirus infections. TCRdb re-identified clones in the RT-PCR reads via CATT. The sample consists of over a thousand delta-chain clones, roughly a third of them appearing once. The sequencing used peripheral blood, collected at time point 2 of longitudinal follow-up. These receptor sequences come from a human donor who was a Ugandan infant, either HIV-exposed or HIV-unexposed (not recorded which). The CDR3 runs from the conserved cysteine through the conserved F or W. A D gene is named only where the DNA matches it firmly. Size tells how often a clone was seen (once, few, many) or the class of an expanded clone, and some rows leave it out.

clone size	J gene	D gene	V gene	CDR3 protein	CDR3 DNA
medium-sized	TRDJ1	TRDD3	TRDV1	CALGEARTSLARHILGDTRKLIF	TGTGCTCTTGGGGAAGCCCGAACTTCCTTAGCCCGTCATATACTGGGGGATACGCGGAAACTCATCTTT
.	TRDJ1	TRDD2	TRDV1	CALGDPTPKAFLPGQGGTDKLIF	TGTGCTCTTGGGGACCCTACGCCGAAGGCCTTCCTCCCTGGACAGGGGGGTACCGATAAACTCATCTTT
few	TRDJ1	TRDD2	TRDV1	CALGEPSFPPGRGSDKLIF	TGTGCTCTTGGGGAGCCTTCCTTTCCCCCGGGCCGGGGGTCCGATAAACTCATCTTT
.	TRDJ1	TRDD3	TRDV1	CALGEWLDWGVTDKLIF	TGTGCTCTTGGGGAATGGCTGGACTGGGGGGTTACCGATAAACTCATCTTT